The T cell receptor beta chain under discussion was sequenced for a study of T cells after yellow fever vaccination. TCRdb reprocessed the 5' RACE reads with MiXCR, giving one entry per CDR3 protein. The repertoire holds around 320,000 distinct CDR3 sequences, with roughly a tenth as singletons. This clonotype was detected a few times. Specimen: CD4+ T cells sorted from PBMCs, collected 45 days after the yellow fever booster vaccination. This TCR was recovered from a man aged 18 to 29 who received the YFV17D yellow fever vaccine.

CDR3 in amino acids: CASSDQIGPLDTQYF. The CDR3 nucleotides are TGTGCCAGCAGTGACCAAATTGGACCCCTAGATACGCAGTATTTT. J is TRBJ2-3 and V is TRBV2; D is uncertain. Trimming stripped 3 bases from V and 5 bases from J, with 15 bases between. There are 15 residues in the CDR3. Germline V gene sequence: CDR1 SNHLY, CDR2 FYNNEI.